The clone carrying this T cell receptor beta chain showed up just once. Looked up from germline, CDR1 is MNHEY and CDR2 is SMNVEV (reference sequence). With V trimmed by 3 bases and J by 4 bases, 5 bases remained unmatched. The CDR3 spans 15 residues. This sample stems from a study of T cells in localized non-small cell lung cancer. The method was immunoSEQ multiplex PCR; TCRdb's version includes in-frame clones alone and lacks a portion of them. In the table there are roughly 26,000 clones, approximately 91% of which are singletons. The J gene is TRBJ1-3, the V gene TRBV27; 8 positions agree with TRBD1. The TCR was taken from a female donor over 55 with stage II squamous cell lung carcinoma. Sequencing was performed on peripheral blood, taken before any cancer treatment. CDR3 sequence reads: CASSLGRGRGNTIYF. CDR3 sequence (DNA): TGTGCCAGCAGTTTGGGCAGGGGGCGAGGAAACACCATATATTTT.